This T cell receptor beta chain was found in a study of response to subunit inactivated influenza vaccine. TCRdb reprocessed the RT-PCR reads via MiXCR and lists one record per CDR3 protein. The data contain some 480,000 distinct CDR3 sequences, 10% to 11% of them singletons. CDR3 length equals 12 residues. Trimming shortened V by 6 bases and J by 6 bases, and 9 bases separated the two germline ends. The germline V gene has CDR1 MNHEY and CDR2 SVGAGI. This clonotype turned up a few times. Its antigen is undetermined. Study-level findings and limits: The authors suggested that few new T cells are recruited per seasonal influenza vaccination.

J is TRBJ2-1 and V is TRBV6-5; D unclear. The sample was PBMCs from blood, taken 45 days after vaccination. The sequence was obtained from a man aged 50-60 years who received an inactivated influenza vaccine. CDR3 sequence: CASRGPVNEQFF. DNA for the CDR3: TGTGCCAGCAGAGGGCCAGTCAATGAGCAGTTCTTC.